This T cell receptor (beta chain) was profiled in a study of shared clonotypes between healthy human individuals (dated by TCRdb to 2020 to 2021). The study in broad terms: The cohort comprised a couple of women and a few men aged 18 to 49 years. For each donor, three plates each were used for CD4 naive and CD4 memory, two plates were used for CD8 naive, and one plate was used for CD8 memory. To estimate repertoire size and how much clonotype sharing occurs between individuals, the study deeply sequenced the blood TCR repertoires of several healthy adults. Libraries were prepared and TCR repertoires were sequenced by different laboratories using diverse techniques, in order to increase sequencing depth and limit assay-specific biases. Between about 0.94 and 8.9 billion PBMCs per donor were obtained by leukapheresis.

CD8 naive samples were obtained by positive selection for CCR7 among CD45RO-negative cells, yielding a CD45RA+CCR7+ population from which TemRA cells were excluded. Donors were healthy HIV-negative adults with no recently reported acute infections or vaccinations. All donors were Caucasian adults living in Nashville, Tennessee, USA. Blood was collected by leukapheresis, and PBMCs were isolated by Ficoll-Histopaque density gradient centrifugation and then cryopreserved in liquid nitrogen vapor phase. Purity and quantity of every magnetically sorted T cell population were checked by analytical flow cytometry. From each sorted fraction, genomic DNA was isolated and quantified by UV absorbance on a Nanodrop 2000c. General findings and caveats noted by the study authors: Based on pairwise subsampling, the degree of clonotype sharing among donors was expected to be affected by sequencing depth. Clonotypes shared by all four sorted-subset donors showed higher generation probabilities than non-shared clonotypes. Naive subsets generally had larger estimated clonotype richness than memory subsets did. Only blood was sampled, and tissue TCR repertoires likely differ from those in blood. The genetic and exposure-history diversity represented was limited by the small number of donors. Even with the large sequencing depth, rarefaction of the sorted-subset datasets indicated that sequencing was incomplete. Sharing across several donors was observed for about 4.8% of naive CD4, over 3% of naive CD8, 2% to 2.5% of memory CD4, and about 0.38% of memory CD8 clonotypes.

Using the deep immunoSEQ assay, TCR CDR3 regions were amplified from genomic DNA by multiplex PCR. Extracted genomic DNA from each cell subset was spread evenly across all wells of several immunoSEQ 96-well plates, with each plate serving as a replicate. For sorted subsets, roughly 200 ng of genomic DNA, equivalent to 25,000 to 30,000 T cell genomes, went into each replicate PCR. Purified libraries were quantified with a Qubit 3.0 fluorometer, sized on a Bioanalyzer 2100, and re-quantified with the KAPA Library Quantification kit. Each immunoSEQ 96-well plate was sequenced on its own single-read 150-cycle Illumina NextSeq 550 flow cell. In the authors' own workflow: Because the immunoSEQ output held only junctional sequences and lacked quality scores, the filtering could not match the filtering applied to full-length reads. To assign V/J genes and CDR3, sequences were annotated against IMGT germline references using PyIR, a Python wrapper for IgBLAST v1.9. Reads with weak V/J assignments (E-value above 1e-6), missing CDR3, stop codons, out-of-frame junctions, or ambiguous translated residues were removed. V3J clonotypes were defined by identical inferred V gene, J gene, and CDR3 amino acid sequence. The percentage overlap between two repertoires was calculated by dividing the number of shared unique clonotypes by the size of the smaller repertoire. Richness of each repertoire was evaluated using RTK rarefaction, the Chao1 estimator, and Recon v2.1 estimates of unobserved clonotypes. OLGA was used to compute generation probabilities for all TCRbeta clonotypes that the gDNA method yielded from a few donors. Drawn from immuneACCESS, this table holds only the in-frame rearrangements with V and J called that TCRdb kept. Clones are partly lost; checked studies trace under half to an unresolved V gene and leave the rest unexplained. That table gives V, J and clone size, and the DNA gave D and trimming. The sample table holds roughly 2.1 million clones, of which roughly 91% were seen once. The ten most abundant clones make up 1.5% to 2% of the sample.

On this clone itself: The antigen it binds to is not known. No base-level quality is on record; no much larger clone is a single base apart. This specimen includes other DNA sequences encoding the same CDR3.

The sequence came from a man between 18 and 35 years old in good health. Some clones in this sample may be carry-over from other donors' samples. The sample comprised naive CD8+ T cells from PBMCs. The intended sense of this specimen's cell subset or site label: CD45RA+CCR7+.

The sequenced DNA: TGTGCCAGCAGTTACGGGACTAGCGGGTCCTACGAGCAGTACTTC. It translates to CASSYGTSGSYEQYF. Here the chain combines TRBV6-5 and TRBJ2-7; 12 bases in the junction line up with TRBD2. Based on the germline V gene, the CDR1 and CDR2 sequences are MNHEY and SVGAGI. From its cysteine to its phenylalanine, the CDR3 spans 15 amino acids. The only DNA kept is the CDR3, 45 bases in frame from the first base. Here V drops 2 bases and J drops 1 base, and the junction holds 0 bases not matched to any gene.